This T cell receptor beta chain was sequenced during a study of a mutant IDH1 vaccine in newly diagnosed glioma (dated by TCRdb to the early 2020s). As for the study more broadly: Eight vaccinations were administered to patients in weeks 1, 3, 5, 7, 11, 15, 19 and 23, corresponding to visits V03 through V10. Before enrollment, most patients had been given radiochemotherapy with temozolomide as standard therapy, while the rest had received either radiotherapy alone or temozolomide alone. Vaccination began 4-6 weeks after radiotherapy alone, or alongside temozolomide cycles in the chemotherapy-containing groups. For exploratory analyses, longitudinal TCRB deep sequencing was carried out in about 26 treated patients wherever samples were available. Of the approximately 30 treated patients, approximately 62% were male and about 38% were female, and the mean age was roughly 40 years. Six visits were used for peripheral blood collection: V03 (baseline), V05, V07, V10, V12 and V13. General conclusions and limits of the study: The authors stated that sample limitations prevented analyses of patient blood samples from being reproduced. No apparent relationship was observed between pseudoprogression and alterations in the top peripheral T cell clonotypes detected by TCRB sequencing. Availability determined which PBMC samples were chosen for TCRB deep sequencing. Vaccine-induced immune responses across multiple MHC alleles were detected in around 92% of patients.

The sample's time point label is to be understood as: week 5, during vaccination. Every vaccine dose consisted of 300 ug of a 20-mer mutant IDH1 peptide in Montanide, administered subcutaneously together with topical imiquimod. Newly diagnosed WHO grade 3 or 4 IDH1-mutant astrocytomas showing loss of nuclear ATRX were present in the donors. The samples were drawn from NOA16, a multicentre, single-arm, open-label phase I trial in Germany that tested a mutant IDH1 peptide vaccine in humans for the first time. Genomic DNA for TCRB sequencing was extracted from EDTA blood using the DNeasy Blood and Tissue Kit. Inclusive of the bounding cysteine and phenylalanine, the CDR3 is 17 residues long. Left in the record is the CDR3 DNA by itself, 51 bases read in frame from the first base. Per the germline V gene, LGHNT is the CDR1 and FRNRAP is the CDR2. The V end loses 1 base and the J end loses 3 bases, and a stretch of 19 bases separates them.

Of note for this clone: Its cognate antigen has yet to be identified. No per-base quality is available; no much larger clone lies one base away.

The protocol used for the library was the immunoSEQ multiplex PCR assay. The hsTCRB Kit was used according to the manufacturer's protocol to amplify rearranged TCR beta chain sequences. TCRB libraries were sequenced on an Illumina MiSeq. As for how the authors treated the data: The proprietary platform of the kit vendor was used for demultiplexing, trimming and gene mapping. The table comes from immuneACCESS by way of TCRdb, which keeps in-frame sequences with V and J called. Part of the clones is missing from these tables; in studies checked, under half for an unresolved V gene and the rest for unknown reasons. Clone size and V and J calls were adopted from that table, with D and trimming inferred from the DNA. This sample is represented by 40,000 or so clones; roughly 74% of them were singletons. Around 5.5% of the sample lies in the top ten.

The source was PBMCs, collected from a glioma patient whose treatment included an IDH1 peptide vaccine. The chain is encoded by TRBV12-5 joined to TRBJ2-7; the D gene is perhaps TRBD2, on 7 matching bases. The sequence derives from a man between 35 and 55 years old with glioma. The nucleotide sequence is given as TGTGCTAGTGGTTTGGGACCTGGGCGCGGGGGCCTCTACGAGCAGTACTTC. Its coded protein is CASGLGPGRGGLYEQYF.